These T cell receptor beta chains were read from a single sample in a study of siplizumab effects on memory and regulatory T cells. Using immunoSEQ multiplex PCR, the repertoire was profiled, and TCRdb retains in-frame clones only, with some absent. Counted here are about 69,000 clones, over 80% occurring once; the ten biggest clones make up roughly 1.7%. The sample was Tregs sorted from blood. Receptors originate from a human donor in good health. CDR3s include the opening cysteine and the closing phenylalanine or tryptophan. A D gene is named only where the DNA matches it firmly. Size is stated for part of the rows, as once, few or many counts, or as a class when the clone is expanded.

d_gene: TRBD2; abundance: -; j_gene: TRBJ2-1; v_gene: TRBV9; CDR3nt: TGTGCCAGCAGCGTTGTGACTAGCGGGAGGATGGATGGTGAGCAGTTCTTC; CDR3aa: CASSVVTSGRMDGEQFF
d_gene: TRBD1; abundance: -; j_gene: TRBJ1-5; v_gene: TRBV5-8; CDR3nt: TGTGCCAGCAGCTTCGACAGGGGACGGTTAGGGAGCAATCAGCCCCAGCATTTT; CDR3aa: CASSFDRGRLGSNQPQHF
d_gene: -; abundance: once; j_gene: TRBJ1-1; v_gene: TRBV27; CDR3nt: TGTGCCAGCAGTTTATTTTGGGCCTCTAGGGGAGGGTACACTGAAGCTTTCTTT; CDR3aa: CASSLFWASRGGYTEAFF
d_gene: TRBD2; abundance: -; j_gene: TRBJ2-7; v_gene: TRBV7-8; CDR3nt: TGTGCCAGCAGCTTAGTGGTGACTAGCGGGAGCTACGAGCAGTACTTC; CDR3aa: CASSLVVTSGSYEQYF
d_gene: -; abundance: -; j_gene: TRBJ2-2; v_gene: TRBV30; CDR3nt: TGTGCCTGGAGGAGGGGGGGCCCCGGGGAGCTGTTTTTT; CDR3aa: CAWRRGGPGELFF
d_gene: -; abundance: -; j_gene: TRBJ1-1; v_gene: TRBV30; CDR3nt: TGTGCCTGGAAGGGGCCGAACACTGAAGCTTTCTTT; CDR3aa: CAWKGPNTEAFF
d_gene: -; abundance: -; j_gene: TRBJ1-5; v_gene: TRBV7-9; CDR3nt: TGTGCCAGCAGCTCCACTTCGGATCAGCCCCAGCATTTT; CDR3aa: CASSSTSDQPQHF
d_gene: -; abundance: -; j_gene: TRBJ2-3; v_gene: TRBV11-3; CDR3nt: TGTGCCAGCAGCCCCGGGCTAGGGAGGACGCAGTATTTT; CDR3aa: CASSPGLGRTQYF
d_gene: -; abundance: -; j_gene: TRBJ1-2; v_gene: TRBV9; CDR3nt: TGTGCCAGCAGCGTAGAGGGGAACTATGGCTACACCTTC; CDR3aa: CASSVEGNYGYTF
d_gene: -; abundance: -; j_gene: TRBJ1-5; v_gene: TRBV7-8; CDR3nt: TGTGCCAGCAGCTCCGTTGGCTCCAATCAGCCCCAGCATTTT; CDR3aa: CASSSVGSNQPQHF
d_gene: -; abundance: -; j_gene: TRBJ2-3; v_gene: TRBV5-6; CDR3nt: TGTGCCAGCAGCTTGGTGGATACGCAGTATTTT; CDR3aa: CASSLVDTQYF
d_gene: -; abundance: -; j_gene: TRBJ2-1; v_gene: TRBV7-9; CDR3nt: TGTGCCAGCAGCTTGGATAACAATGAGCAGTTCTTC; CDR3aa: CASSLDNNEQFF
d_gene: -; abundance: few; j_gene: TRBJ1-5; v_gene: TRBV6-1; CDR3nt: TGTGCCAGCAGTGAAGCTTACGGACTGCGGAGCAATCAGCCCCAGCATTTT; CDR3aa: CASSEAYGLRSNQPQHF
d_gene: TRBD2; abundance: -; j_gene: TRBJ2-2; v_gene: TRBV29-1; CDR3nt: TGCAGCGCGGGAGGAGGGAACACCGGGGAGCTGTTTTTT; CDR3aa: CSAGGGNTGELFF
d_gene: TRBD1; abundance: -; j_gene: TRBJ2-5; v_gene: TRBV11-3; CDR3nt: TGTGCCAGCAGAGCTAGGACAGGCGAAGAGACCCAGTACTTC; CDR3aa: CASRARTGEETQYF
d_gene: -; abundance: -; j_gene: TRBJ2-2; v_gene: TRBV7-2; CDR3nt: TGTGCCAGCAGCTGGCGTCTCGGGGAGCTGTTTTTT; CDR3aa: CASSWRLGELFF
d_gene: TRBD1; abundance: -; j_gene: TRBJ2-7; v_gene: TRBV5-1; CDR3nt: TGCGCCAGCAGTCCACAGGGGACCGAACAGTACTTC; CDR3aa: CASSPQGTEQYF
d_gene: -; abundance: -; j_gene: TRBJ2-5; v_gene: TRBV5-4; CDR3nt: TGTGCCAGCAGCTTGGATCTGGCAGGCAAAGAGACCCAGTACTTC; CDR3aa: CASSLDLAGKETQYF
d_gene: -; abundance: -; j_gene: TRBJ2-1; v_gene: TRBV27; CDR3nt: TGTGCCAGCACCCCGGGCCTAAGCTCCTACAATGAGCAGTTCTTC; CDR3aa: CASTPGLSSYNEQFF